The 20 T cell receptor beta chains presented below share a single source sample, sequenced in a study of cytomegalovirus exposure and HLA in healthy donors. The PCR used 60 Vbeta and 13 Jbeta primers. The method was immunoSEQ multiplex PCR; TCRdb's version includes in-frame clones alone and lacks a portion of them. The table lists 95,000 to 150,000 clones, less than 80% of them singletons. Sequencing was done on a sample of PBMCs. The source is a man aged 35-49 years in good health and CMV-seropositive.

This rearrangement joins TRBV27 to TRBJ1-5; possible D gene TRBD1, 6 bases. The ends were cut back, 6 bases at V and 7 bases at J, with 10 bases in the middle. Germline V gene sequence: CDR1 MNHEY, CDR2 SMNVEV (reference sequence). This CDR3 is built from 12 residues. In DNA, the CDR3 is TGTGCCAGCAGAGAAGGGGGACAGCCCCAGCATTTT. Translation: CASREGGQPQHF.

This chain uses TRBV29-1 with TRBJ2-2, with 10 positions matching TRBD2. The germline V gene encodes CDR1 SQVTM and CDR2 ANQGSEA. This CDR3 spans 15 amino acids. After removal of 6 bases from V and 4 bases from J, the junction contained 8 bases not matched to a gene. Here the CDR3 reads CSVGGLAESTGELFF. In DNA form, the CDR3 reads TGCAGCGTCGGAGGACTAGCGGAAAGCACCGGGGAGCTGTTTTTT.

The chain couples TRBV6-1 to TRBJ1-3; D possibly corresponds to TRBD1 (6 bases). CDR1 is MNHNS and CDR2 is SASEGT in the germline V gene. This CDR3 has 14 amino acids. V lost 4 bases and J lost 3, with 10 bases in between. The CDR3 region has the DNA TGTGCCAGCAGTGCACAGGGTTTTGGAAACACCATATATTTT. Its translation is CASSAQGFGNTIYF.

This clone came up once. The chain joins TRBV19 to TRBJ1-2; unclear D gene. The CDR3 has 15 residues. The germline V and J ends were trimmed by 4 bases and 2 bases, with 14 bases remaining between them. Germline lookup yields CDR1 LNHDA and CDR2 SQIVND (reference sequence). In DNA form, the CDR3 reads TGTGCCAGTAGTACGAATAGCGTGGAGAACTATGGCTACACCTTC. Encoded protein: CASSTNSVENYGYTF. The full variable domain, its missing parts supplied by reference TRBV19 and TRBJ1-2, is DGGITQSPKYLFRKEGQNVTLSCEQNLNHDAMYWYRQDPGQGLRLIYYSQIVNDFQKGDIAEGYSVSREKKESFPLTVTSAQKNPTAFYLCASSTNSVENYGYTFGSGTRLTVV.

This sequence joins TRBV6-6 and TRBJ2-7, with D perhaps TRBD1 (5 bases). The V gene's germline CDR1 is MNHNY and CDR2 SVGAGI (reference sequence). The CDR3 is 16 residues long. Deletions cut 0 bases from V and 6 bases from J, with 18 bases between. The CDR3 sequence: CASSYSTVSSQGEQYF. The CDR3 DNA follows: TGTGCCAGCAGTTACTCGACTGTTTCATCCCAGGGCGAGCAGTACTTC.

V is TRBV30 and J is TRBJ1-5, with 8 bases identical to TRBD1. This CDR3 region has 16 residues. From germline, CDR1 is GTSNPN and CDR2 SVGIG (reference sequence). With 0 bases clipped from V and 2 bases from J, the junction kept 6 bases outside the gene matches. DNA for the CDR3: TGTGCCTGGAGTGTACCGCAGGGGGCAGGCAATCAGCCCCAGCATTTT. Translated, it gives CAWSVPQGAGNQPQHF. The variable domain in full, completed from reference TRBV30 and TRBJ1-5, reads SQTIHQWPATLVQPVGSPLSLECTVEGTSNPNLYWYRQAAGRGLQLLFYSVGIGQISSEVPQNLSASRPQDRQFILSSKKLLLSDSGFYLCAWSVPQGAGNQPQHFGDGTRLSIL.

The chain couples TRBV4-2 to TRBJ1-6; no firm D call. Between the trimmed V and J ends, which lost 0 bases and 0 bases, there was a span of 12 bases. CDR3 length: 18 residues. The germline CDR1 and CDR2 sequences are LGHNA and YNFKEQ. The CDR3 region has the DNA TGTGCCAGCAGCCAAGAGAGGAAATTGAGCTCCTATAATTCACCCCTCCACTTT. Its protein is CASSQERKLSSYNSPLHF.

This clone occurred a few times. This chain links TRBV10-3 with TRBJ1-6, with TRBD1 matching 7 bases. The CDR3 spans 17 residues. The ends lost 4 bases at V and 0 bases at J; junction bases unmatched: 6. Germline V gene data show CDR1 as ENHRY and CDR2 as SYGVKD. CDR3 sequence (DNA): TGTGCCATCAGTGGGGACAGCCCCGACTCCTATAATTCACCCCTCCACTTT. Protein: CAISGDSPDSYNSPLHF.

The genes are TRBV7-9 and TRBJ2-1; 7 positions match TRBD2. The trim removed 2 bases at V and 0 bases at J, leaving 7 bases unmatched. The germline V gene encodes CDR1 SEHNR and CDR2 FQNEAQ (reference sequence). CDR3 length: 17 amino acids. The chain's CDR3 is CASSLFLSGNSYNEQFF. The CDR3 DNA is TGTGCCAGCAGCTTATTCCTGAGCGGGAACTCCTACAATGAGCAGTTCTTC.

This clone was detected only a few times. The chain is built from TRBV6-1 and TRBJ1-2; 8 bases are a match to TRBD1. The length of the CDR3 is 12 residues. The trim removed 6 bases at V and 3 bases at J, leaving 0 bases unmatched. From germline, CDR1 is MNHNS and CDR2 SASEGT. In DNA form, the CDR3 reads TGTGCCAGCAGGACAGGGGACTATGGCTACACCTTC. Residues: CASRTGDYGYTF.

CDR3 protein: CASSFQADETGPYGYTF. The CDR3 nucleotides are TGTGCCAGCAGTTTTCAGGCAGACGAGACAGGACCCTATGGCTACACCTTC. The V gene is TRBV28, the J gene TRBJ1-2; TRBD1 is a possible D gene (6 bases). The V end lost 3 bases, the J end lost 4 bases, and 21 bases lay between the germline ends. Germline CDR1 reads MDHEN; CDR2 reads SYDVKM. The CDR3 is 17 residues long.

The genes are TRBV7-6 and TRBJ2-5, with 8 bases fitting TRBD1. This CDR3 is built from 15 residues. J lost 5 bases, V lost 2 bases, and 7 bases had no gene match. Germline V gene data show CDR1 as SGHVS and CDR2 as FNYEAQ. The CDR3 region is CASSLIAGDRETQYF. Here the CDR3 DNA reads TGTGCCAGCAGCTTAATTGCAGGGGACAGGGAGACCCAGTACTTC. Full variable domain (outside the CDR3, taken from reference TRBV7-6 and TRBJ2-5): GAGVSQSPRYKVTKRGQDVALRCDPISGHVSLYWYRQALGQGPEFLTYFNYEAQQDKSGLPNDRFSAERPEGSISTLTIQRTEQRDSAMYRCASSLIAGDRETQYFGPGTRLLVL.

The rearrangement uses TRBV27 and TRBJ2-1, with D tentatively TRBD2 (6 bases). The germline V gene has CDR1 MNHEY and CDR2 SMNVEV (reference sequence). The CDR3 length is 13 residues. The V end lost 2 bases, the J end lost 6 bases, and 8 bases lay between the germline ends. The DNA for the CDR3 is TGTGCCAGCAGTTTAATGGGGGGCAATGAGCAGTTCTTC. Translated, it gives CASSLMGGNEQFF.

This clone was seen only a few times. CDR3 DNA: TGTGCCAGCAGCGGACTAGCGGGGACCGGGGAGCTGTTTTTT. This translates into CASSGLAGTGELFF. V gene TRBV11-2 combines with J gene TRBJ2-2, with 12 bases matching TRBD2. The CDR3 contains 14 residues. The V segment lost 5 bases and the J segment 5 bases; nucleotides outside the gene matches: 0. The germline CDR1 and CDR2 sequences are SGHAT and FQNNGV.

The chain employs TRBV27 and TRBJ1-2, with D possibly TRBD1 on 5 matching bases. Germline loops: CDR1 MNHEY, CDR2 SMNVEV (reference sequence). V was cut by 5 bases and J by 3 bases, with 10 bases left in between. This CDR3 region has 13 residues. The CDR3 coding sequence is TGTGCCAGCAGTCTAGGGGTGGACTATGGCTACACCTTC. Its protein is CASSLGVDYGYTF.

In this sample, this clone turned up a few times. The CDR3 nucleotides read TGTGCCAGCAGCCTAAGGACTAGCGGGACTACCTACAATGAGCAGTTCTTC. Amino acid sequence: CASSLRTSGTTYNEQFF. The chain joins TRBV7-8 to TRBJ2-1; TRBD2 matches 12 bases. There are 17 residues in the CDR3. Germline V gene lookup returns CDR1 SGHVS and CDR2 FQNEAQ. J gave up 2 bases and V 5 bases, and 7 bases lay outside the gene matches.

The chain has TRBV9 and TRBJ1-2; tentatively, D is TRBD1 (6 bases). Trimming removed 2 bases at V and 7 bases at J, with 12 bases between. The length of the CDR3 is 13 residues. CDR1 is SGDLS, CDR2 YYNGEE, per germline. The CDR3 sequence: CASSVGGLGGYTF. Written as DNA, the CDR3 is TGTGCCAGCAGCGTTGGGGGCCTGGGTGGCTACACCTTC.

CDR3 in DNA: TGTGCCAGCAGCTTAGATCAGGGGTACCAAGAGACCCAGTACTTC. This translates into CASSLDQGYQETQYF. The J gene is TRBJ2-5, the V gene TRBV7-2; maybe TRBD1 (6 bases). This CDR3 has 15 residues. V lost 1 base and J lost 0, with 9 bases in between. Germline values: CDR1 SGHTA, CDR2 FQGNSA.

The rearrangement joins TRBV27 to TRBJ2-2; 11 bases map to TRBD2. The CDR3 is 16 residues long. J lost 9 bases, V lost 2 bases, and 8 bases had no gene match. Per germline, CDR1 MNHEY and CDR2 SMNVEV (reference sequence). DNA of the CDR3: TGTGCCAGCAGTTTACTCACTAGCGGGAGAAACCGGGAGCTGTTTTTT. This encodes CASSLLTSGRNRELFF.

The V gene is TRBV6-1, the J gene TRBJ1-2; TRBD1 might be the D (6 bases). V lost 5 bases to trimming and J lost 7 bases, with 20 bases between them. Germline V gene data show CDR1 as MNHNS and CDR2 as SASEGT. The CDR3 has 15 residues. The CDR3 sequence: CASSPLVGGPFGYTF. The CDR3 DNA reads TGTGCCAGCAGTCCTCTGGTGGGGGGGCCCTTTGGCTACACCTTC.